Below are 6 T cell receptor beta chains sequenced from a single sample in a study of blood T cell repertoires in COVID-19. The repertoire was sequenced with immunoSEQ multiplex PCR; TCRdb's copy has only in-frame clones and lacks some. This sample has approximately 380,000 clones, with 88% found just once. Input material: PBMCs or T cells enriched from blood (not recorded which). All receptors come from a woman aged 18-29 years who had recovered from COVID-19.

V usage is TRBV19 and J usage is TRBJ2-7; 8 positions agree with TRBD1. CDR1 is LNHDA, CDR2 SQIVND, per germline (reference sequence). The CDR3 is 13 residues long. Germline trimming cut 1 base from V and 6 bases from J; bases unmatched to any gene: 2. In nucleotides, the CDR3 is TGTGCCAGTAGTATAGGACAGGGGACCGAGCAGTACTTC. It specifies CASSIGQGTEQYF.

In DNA form, the CDR3 reads TGCGCCAGCAGCTTGGCCGGGACACCCCGCTCTGGGGCCAACGTCCTGACTTTC. Translated: CASSLAGTPRSGANVLTF. V usage is TRBV5-1 and J usage is TRBJ2-6; possible D gene TRBD1, 6 bases. This CDR3 comprises 18 residues. Germline V CDR1 and CDR2: SGHRS, YFSETQ. Deletions cut 0 bases from V and 0 bases from J, with 13 bases between. Full variable domain (outside the CDR3, taken from reference TRBV5-1 and TRBJ2-6): KAGVTQTPRYLIKTRGQQVTLSCSPISGHRSVSWYQQTPGQGLQFLFEYFSETQRNKGNFPGRFSGRQFSNSRSEMNVSTLELGDSALYLCASSLAGTPRSGANVLTFGAGSRLTVL.

The chain is built from TRBV19 and TRBJ1-5, with a tentative D call TRBD1 (6 bases). The germline V gene encodes CDR1 LNHDA and CDR2 SQIVND (reference sequence). V was clipped by 7 bases and J by 0 bases, with 13 bases between them. The CDR3 is 15 residues long. CDR3 bases: TGTGCCAGTATACAGGACAGCCGTAGCAATCAGCCCCAGCATTTT. Its translation: CASIQDSRSNQPQHF.

The chain carries TRBV10-3 and TRBJ1-2; D not certain. The V end lost 11 bases, the J end lost 0 bases, and 10 bases lay between the germline ends. Germline V CDR1 and CDR2: ENHRY, SYGVKD. CDR3 size: 12 residues. The CDR3 DNA sequence: TGTGCCGCCGGAGAAACTAACTATGGCTACACCTTC. The encoded protein is CAAGETNYGYTF.

CDR3 bases: TGTGCCTGGACCTCACCAGCAGGGGGTTGGACTGAAGCTTTCTTT. This sequence encodes CAWTSPAGGWTEAFF. The chain recombines TRBV30 with TRBJ1-1, with 7 bases that match TRBD1. V lost 4 bases and J lost 5; bases outside the gene matches: 13. This CDR3 is built from 15 residues. The germline V gene encodes CDR1 GTSNPN and CDR2 SVGIG (reference sequence).

The CDR3 here is CASRVSGGWEQFF. The CDR3 DNA is TGCGCCAGCAGGGTTAGCGGGGGGTGGGAGCAGTTCTTC. The chain is built from TRBV5-1 and TRBJ2-1; 10 bases map to TRBD2. V lost 5 bases, J lost 10 bases, and 6 bases stayed unmatched. Germline V lookup: CDR1 SGHRS, CDR2 YFSETQ. The CDR3 consists of 13 residues. Complete variable domain (other parts from reference TRBV5-1 and TRBJ2-1): KAGVTQTPRYLIKTRGQQVTLSCSPISGHRSVSWYQQTPGQGLQFLFEYFSETQRNKGNFPGRFSGRQFSNSRSEMNVSTLELGDSALYLCASRVSGGWEQFFGPGTRLTVL.